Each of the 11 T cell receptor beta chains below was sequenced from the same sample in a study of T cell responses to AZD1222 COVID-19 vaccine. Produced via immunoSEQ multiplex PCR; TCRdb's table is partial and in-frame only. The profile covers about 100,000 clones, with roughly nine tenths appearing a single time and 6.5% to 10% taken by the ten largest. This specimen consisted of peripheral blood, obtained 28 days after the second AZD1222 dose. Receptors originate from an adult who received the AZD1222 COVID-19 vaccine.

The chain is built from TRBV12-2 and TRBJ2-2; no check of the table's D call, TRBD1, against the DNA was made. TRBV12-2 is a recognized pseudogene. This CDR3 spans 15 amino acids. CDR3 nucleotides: TGTGCAAGTCGCGCCGGGACAGGGTCGCTCGGGGAGCTGTTTTTT. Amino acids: CASRAGTGSLGELFF.

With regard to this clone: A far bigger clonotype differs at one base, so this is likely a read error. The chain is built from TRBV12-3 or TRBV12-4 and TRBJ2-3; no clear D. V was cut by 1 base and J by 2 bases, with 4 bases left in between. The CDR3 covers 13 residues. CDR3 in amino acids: CASSLEVTDTQYF. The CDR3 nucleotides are TGTGCCAGCAGTTTAGAGGTCACAGATACGCAGTATTTT.

The CDR3 protein is CASSPGSAYRDQETQYF. In DNA, the CDR3 is TGTGCCAGCAGCCCAGGGTCGGCTTATCGGGATCAAGAGACCCAGTACTTC. The chain has TRBV27 and TRBJ2-5; the D call may be TRBD1 or TRBD2 (5 bases each). Germline-derived CDR1 and CDR2 are MNHEY and SMNVEV (reference sequence). CDR3 length equals 17 residues. V lost 6 bases and J lost 2, with 22 bases in between.

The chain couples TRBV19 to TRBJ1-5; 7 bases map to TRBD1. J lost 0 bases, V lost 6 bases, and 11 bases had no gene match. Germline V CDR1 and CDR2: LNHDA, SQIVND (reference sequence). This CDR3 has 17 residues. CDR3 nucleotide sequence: TGTGCCAGTAGGCGACCGACAGGGTTCTATAGCAATCAGCCCCAGCATTTT. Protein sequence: CASRRPTGFYSNQPQHF.

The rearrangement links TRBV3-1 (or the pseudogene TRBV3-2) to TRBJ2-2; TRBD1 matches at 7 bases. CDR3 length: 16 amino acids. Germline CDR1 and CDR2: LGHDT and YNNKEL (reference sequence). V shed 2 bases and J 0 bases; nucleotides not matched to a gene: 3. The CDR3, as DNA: TGTGCCAGCAGCCAACGGACAGGAGCGAACACCGGGGAGCTGTTTTTT. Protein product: CASSQRTGANTGELFF.

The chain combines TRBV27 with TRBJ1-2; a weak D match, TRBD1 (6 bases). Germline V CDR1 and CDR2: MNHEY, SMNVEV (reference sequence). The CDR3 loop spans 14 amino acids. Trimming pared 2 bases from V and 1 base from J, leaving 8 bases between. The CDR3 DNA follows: TGTGCCAGCAGTTTAAAGGGGGGTAACTATGGCTACACCTTC. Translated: CASSLKGGNYGYTF.

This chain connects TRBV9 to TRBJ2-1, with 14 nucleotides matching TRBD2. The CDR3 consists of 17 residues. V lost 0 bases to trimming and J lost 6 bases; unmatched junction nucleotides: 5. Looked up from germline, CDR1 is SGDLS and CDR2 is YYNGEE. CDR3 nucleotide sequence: TGTGCCAGCAGCGTAGCTGTGGGGACTAGCGGGAGCAATGAGCAGTTCTTC. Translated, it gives CASSVAVGTSGSNEQFF.

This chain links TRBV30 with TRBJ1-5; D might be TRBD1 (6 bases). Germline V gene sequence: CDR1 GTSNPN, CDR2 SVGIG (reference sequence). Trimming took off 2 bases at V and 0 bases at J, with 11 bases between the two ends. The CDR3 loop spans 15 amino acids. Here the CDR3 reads CAWSSVGGSNQPQHF. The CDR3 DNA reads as TGTGCCTGGAGTTCGGTAGGGGGTAGCAATCAGCCCCAGCATTTT.

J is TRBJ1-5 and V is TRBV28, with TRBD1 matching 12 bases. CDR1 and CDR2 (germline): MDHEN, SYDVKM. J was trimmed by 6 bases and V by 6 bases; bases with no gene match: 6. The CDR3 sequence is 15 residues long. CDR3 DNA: TGTGCCAGCAGCCGCGGGACAGGGGGCGGTCAGCCCCAGCATTTT. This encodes CASSRGTGGGQPQHF.

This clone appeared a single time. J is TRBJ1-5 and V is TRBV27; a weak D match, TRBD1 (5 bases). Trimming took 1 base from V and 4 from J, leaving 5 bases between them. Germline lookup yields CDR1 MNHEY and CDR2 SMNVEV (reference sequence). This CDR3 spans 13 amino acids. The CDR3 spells CASSLWGNQPQHF. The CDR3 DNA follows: TGTGCCAGCAGTTTATGGGGGAATCAGCCCCAGCATTTT.

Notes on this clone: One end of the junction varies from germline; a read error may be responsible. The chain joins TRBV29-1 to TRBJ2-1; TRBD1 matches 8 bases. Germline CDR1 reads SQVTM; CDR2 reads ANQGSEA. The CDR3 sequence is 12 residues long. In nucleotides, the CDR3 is TGCAGCGTAGAAGGACAGGGCCGGGCCTGGTTCTTC. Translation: CSVEGQGRAWFF.